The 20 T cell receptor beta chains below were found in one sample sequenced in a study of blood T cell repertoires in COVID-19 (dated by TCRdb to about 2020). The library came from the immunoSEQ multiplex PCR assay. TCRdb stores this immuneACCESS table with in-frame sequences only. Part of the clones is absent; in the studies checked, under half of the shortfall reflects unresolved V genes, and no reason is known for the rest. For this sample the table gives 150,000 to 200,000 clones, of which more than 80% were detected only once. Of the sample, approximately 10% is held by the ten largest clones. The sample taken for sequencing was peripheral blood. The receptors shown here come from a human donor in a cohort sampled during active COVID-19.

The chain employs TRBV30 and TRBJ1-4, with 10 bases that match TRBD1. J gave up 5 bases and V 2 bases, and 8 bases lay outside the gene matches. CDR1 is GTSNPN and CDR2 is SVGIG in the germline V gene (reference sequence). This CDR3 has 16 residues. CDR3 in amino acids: CAWSFPPGQGNEKLFF. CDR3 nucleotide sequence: TGTGCCTGGAGTTTCCCCCCGGGACAGGGGAATGAAAAACTGTTTTTT.

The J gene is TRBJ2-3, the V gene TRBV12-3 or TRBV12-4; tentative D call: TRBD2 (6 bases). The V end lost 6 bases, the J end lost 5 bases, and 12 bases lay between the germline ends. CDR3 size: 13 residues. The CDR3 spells CASSPLRGDTQYF. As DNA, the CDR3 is TGTGCCAGCAGCCCGCTGCGGGGAGATACGCAGTATTTT.

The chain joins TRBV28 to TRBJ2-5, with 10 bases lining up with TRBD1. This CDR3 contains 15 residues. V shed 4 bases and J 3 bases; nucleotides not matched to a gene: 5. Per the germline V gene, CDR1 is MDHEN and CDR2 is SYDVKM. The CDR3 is CASSSSGTGEETQYF. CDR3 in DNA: TGTGCCAGCAGTTCCTCCGGGACAGGGGAAGAGACCCAGTACTTC.

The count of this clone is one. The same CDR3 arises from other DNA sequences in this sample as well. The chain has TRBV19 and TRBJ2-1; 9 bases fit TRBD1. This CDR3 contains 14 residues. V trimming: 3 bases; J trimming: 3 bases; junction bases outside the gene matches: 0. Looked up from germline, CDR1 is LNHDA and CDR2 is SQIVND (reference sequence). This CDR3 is CASSMTGGYNEQFF. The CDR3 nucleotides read TGTGCCAGTAGTATGACAGGGGGCTACAATGAGCAGTTCTTC.

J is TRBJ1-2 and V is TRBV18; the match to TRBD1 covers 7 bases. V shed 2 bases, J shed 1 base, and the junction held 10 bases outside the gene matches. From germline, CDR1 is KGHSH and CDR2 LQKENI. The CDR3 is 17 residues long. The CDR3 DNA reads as TGTGCCAGCTCACCAAAACAGGGGCCATCGGATAACTATGGCTACACCTTC. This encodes CASSPKQGPSDNYGYTF.

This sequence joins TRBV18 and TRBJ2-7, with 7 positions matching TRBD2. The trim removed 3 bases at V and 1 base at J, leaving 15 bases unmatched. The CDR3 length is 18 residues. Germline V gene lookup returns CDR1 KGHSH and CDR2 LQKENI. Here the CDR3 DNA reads TGTGCCAGCTCACCCCTACCACCTCACACTAGCGCGTCCTACGAGCAGTACTTC. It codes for CASSPLPPHTSASYEQYF.

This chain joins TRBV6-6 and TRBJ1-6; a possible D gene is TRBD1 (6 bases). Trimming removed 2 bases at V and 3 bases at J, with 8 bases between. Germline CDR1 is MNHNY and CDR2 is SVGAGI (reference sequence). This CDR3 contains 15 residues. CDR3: CASSYIQGYNSPLHF. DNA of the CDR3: TGTGCCAGCAGTTACATACAGGGCTATAATTCACCCCTCCACTTT.

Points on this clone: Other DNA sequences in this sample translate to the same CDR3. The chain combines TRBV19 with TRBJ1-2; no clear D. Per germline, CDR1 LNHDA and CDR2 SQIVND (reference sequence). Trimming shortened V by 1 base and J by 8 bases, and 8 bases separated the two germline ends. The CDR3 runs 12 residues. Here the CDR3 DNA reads TGTGCCAGTAGTATAGCCGGCGGAGGCTACACCTTC. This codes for CASSIAGGGYTF.

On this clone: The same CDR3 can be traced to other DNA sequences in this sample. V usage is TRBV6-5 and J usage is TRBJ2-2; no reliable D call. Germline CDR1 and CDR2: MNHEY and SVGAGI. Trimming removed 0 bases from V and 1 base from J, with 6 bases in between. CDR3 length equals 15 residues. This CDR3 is CASSYSNRNTGELFF. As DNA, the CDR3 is TGTGCCAGCAGTTACTCGAACAGGAACACCGGGGAGCTGTTTTTT.

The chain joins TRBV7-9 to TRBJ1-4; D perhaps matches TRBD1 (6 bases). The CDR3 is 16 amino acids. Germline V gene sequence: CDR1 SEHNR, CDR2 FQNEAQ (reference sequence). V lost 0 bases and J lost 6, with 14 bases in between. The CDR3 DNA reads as TGTGCCAGCAGCTTAGCGATGGGCAGGGGCGATGAAAAACTGTTTTTT. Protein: CASSLAMGRGDEKLFF.

The CDR3 loop is CASSQEGQGSTGELFF. CDR3 DNA sequence: TGCGCCAGCAGCCAAGAGGGACAGGGGAGCACCGGGGAGCTGTTTTTT. This chain joins TRBV4-1 and TRBJ2-2, with 10 nucleotides matching TRBD1. Germline trimming cut 0 bases from V and 4 bases from J; bases unmatched to any gene: 2. CDR3 length equals 16 residues. CDR1 is MGHRA and CDR2 is YSYEKL in the germline V gene.

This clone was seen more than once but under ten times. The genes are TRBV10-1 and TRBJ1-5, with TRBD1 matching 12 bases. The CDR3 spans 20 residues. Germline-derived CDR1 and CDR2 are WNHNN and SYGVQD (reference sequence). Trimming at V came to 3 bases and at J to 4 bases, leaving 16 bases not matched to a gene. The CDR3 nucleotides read TGCGCCAGCAGTGACTTAAGGGACAGGGGGCTCCTCGACGGGAATCAGCCCCAGCATTTT. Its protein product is CASSDLRDRGLLDGNQPQHF.

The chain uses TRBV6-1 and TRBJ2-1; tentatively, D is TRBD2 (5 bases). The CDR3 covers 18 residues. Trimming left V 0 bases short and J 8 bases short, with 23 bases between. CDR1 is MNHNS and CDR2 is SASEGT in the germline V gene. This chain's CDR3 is CASSEALRGGKTYDEQFF. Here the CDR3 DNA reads TGTGCCAGCAGTGAAGCCCTCCGCGGAGGTAAGACGTACGATGAGCAGTTCTTC.

CDR3 residues: CSVERDRAGYTF. CDR3 DNA: TGCAGCGTTGAACGGGACAGGGCTGGCTACACCTTC. This sequence joins TRBV29-1 and TRBJ1-2; 9 bases match TRBD1. The germline V gene encodes CDR1 SQVTM and CDR2 ANQGSEA. The ends lost 2 bases at V and 7 bases at J; junction bases unmatched: 2. The length of the CDR3 is 12 residues.

CDR3 sequence: CASSLEGLAGWDTQYF. The DNA for the CDR3 is TGTGCCAGCAGCTTAGAAGGACTAGCGGGCTGGGATACGCAGTATTTT. The rearrangement uses TRBV7-9 and TRBJ2-3, with 11 nucleotides matching TRBD2. The germline V gene encodes CDR1 SEHNR and CDR2 FQNEAQ (reference sequence). V gave up 1 base and J gave up 6 bases; unmatched junction bases: 6. There are 16 residues in the CDR3.

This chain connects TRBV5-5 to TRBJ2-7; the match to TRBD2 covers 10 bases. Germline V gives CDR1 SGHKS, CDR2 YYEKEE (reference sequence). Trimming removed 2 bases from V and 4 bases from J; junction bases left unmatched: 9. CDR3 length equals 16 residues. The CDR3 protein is CASSLSLAGDLYEQYF. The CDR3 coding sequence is TGTGCCAGCAGCTTATCTCTAGCGGGAGATCTATACGAGCAGTACTTC.

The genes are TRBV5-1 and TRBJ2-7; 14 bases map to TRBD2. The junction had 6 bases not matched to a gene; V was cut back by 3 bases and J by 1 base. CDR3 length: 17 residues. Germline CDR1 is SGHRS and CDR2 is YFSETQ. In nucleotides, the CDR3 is TGCGCCAGCAGCTCTAGACTAGCGGGGGGGCAGTCCTACGAGCAGTACTTC. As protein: CASSSRLAGGQSYEQYF.

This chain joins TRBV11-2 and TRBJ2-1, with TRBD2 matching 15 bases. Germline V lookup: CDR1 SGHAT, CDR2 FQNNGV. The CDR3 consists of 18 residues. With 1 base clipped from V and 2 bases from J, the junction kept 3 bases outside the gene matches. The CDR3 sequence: CASSLARTSGRAYNEQFF. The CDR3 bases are TGTGCCAGCAGCTTAGCCCGGACTAGCGGGAGGGCCTACAATGAGCAGTTCTTC.

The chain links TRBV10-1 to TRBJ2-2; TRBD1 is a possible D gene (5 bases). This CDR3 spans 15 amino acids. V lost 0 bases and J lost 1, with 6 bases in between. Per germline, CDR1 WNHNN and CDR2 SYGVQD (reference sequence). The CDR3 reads CASSESRGNTGELFF. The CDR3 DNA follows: TGCGCCAGCAGTGAGTCTAGGGGGAACACCGGGGAGCTGTTTTTT.

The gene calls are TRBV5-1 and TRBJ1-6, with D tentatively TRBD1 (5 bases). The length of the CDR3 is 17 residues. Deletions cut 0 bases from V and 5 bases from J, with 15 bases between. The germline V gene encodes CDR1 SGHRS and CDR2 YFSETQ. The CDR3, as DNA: TGCGCCAGCAGCTTGGCCTGGACAAGAAGTGATAATTCACCCCTCCACTTT. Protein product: CASSLAWTRSDNSPLHF.